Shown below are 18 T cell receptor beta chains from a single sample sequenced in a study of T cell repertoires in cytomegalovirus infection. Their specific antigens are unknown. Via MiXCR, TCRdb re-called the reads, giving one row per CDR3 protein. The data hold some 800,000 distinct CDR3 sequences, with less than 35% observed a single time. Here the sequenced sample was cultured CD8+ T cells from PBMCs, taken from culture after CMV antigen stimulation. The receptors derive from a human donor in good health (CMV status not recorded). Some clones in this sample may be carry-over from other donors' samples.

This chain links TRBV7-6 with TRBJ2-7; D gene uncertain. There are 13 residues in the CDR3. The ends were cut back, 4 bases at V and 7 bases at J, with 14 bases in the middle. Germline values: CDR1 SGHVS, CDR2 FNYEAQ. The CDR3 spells CASSSGRPNEQYF. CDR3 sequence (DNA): TGTGCCAGCAGCTCAGGACGGCCTAATGAGCAGTACTTC.

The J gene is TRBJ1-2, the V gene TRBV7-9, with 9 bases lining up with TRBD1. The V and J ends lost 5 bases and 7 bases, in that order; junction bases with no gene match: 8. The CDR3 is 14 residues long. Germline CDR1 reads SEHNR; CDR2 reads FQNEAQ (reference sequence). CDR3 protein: CASSADGTGSGYTF. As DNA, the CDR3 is TGTGCCAGCAGCGCGGACGGGACAGGGAGTGGCTACACCTTC.

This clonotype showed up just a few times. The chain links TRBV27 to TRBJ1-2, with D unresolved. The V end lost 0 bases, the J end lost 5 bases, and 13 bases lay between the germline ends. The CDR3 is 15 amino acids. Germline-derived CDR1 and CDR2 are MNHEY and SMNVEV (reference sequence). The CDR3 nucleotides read TGTGCCAGCAGTTTATCGCCACAGTTGATTTATGGCTACACCTTC. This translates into CASSLSPQLIYGYTF.

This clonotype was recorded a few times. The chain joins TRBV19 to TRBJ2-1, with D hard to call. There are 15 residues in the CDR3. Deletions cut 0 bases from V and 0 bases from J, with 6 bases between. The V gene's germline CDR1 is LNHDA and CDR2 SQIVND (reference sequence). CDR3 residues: CASSIDSSSYNEQFF. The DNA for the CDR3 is TGTGCCAGTAGTATAGACTCATCCTCCTACAATGAGCAGTTCTTC.

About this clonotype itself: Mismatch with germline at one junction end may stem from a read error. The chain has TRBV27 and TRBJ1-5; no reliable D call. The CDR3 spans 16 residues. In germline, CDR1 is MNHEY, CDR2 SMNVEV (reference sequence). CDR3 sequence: CAGSLSSVNSNQPQHF. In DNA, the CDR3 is TGTGCCGGCAGTTTATCCTCGGTTAATAGCAATCAGCCCCAGCATTTT.

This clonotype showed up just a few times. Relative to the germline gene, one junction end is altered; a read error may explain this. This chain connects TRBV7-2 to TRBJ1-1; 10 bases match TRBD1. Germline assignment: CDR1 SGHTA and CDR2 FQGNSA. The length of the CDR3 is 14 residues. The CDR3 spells CASSGGQGGTEASF. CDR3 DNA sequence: TGTGCCAGTAGTGGAGGACAGGGGGGGACTGAAGCTTCCTTT.

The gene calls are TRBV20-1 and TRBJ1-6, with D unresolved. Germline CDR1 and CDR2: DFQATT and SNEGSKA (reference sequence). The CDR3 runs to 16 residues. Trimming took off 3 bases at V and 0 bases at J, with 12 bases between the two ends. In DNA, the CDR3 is TGCAGTGCTAGTAGTGGAGGGAGCTCCTATAATTCACCCCTCCACTTT. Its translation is CSASSGGSSYNSPLHF.

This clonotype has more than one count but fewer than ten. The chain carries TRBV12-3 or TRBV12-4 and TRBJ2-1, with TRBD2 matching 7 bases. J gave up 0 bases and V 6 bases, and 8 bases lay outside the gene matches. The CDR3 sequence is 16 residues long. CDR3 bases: TGTGCCAGCAGCCCCGGTGTAGCGGGCTCCTACAATGAGCAGTTCTTC. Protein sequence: CASSPGVAGSYNEQFF.

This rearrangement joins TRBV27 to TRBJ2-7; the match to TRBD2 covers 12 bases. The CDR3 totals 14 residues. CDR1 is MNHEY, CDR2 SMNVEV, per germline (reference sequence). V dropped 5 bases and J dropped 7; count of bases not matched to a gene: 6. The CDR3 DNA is TGTGCCAGCAGTCCTAGCGGGGGGGCTTGGGAGCAGTACGTC. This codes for CASSPSGGAWEQYV.

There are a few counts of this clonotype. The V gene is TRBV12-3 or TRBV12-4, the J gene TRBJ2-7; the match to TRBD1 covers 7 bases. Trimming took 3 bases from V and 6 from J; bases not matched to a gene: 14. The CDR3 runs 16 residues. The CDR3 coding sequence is TGTGCCAGCAGTTTTGTGGGTGGAGACAGGGTGGCCGAGCAGTACGTC. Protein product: CASSFVGGDRVAEQYV.

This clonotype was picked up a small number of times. CDR3 nucleotide sequence: TGCGCCAGCAGCTTGACCCCTGAGGGGGTGAACACCGGGGAGCTGTTTTTT. Translation gives CASSLTPEGVNTGELFF. This chain uses TRBV5-1 with TRBJ2-2, with D possibly being TRBD1 (6 bases). Trimming left V 1 base short and J 1 base short, with 14 bases between. Germline values: CDR1 SGHRS, CDR2 YFSETQ. This CDR3 is 17 amino acids long.

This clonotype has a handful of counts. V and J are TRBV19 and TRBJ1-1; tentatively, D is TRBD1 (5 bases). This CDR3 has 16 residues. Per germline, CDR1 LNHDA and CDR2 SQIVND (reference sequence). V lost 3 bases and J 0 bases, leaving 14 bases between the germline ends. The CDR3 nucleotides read TGTGCCAGTAGTATCCGCGGGCGGGGGGTGAACACTGAAGCTTTCTTT. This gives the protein CASSIRGRGVNTEAFF.

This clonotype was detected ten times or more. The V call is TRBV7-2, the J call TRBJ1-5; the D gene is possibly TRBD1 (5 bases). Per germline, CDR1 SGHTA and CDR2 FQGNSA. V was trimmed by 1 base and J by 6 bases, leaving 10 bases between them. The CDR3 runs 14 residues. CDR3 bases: TGTGCCAGCAGCTTAGGGGACGGTCTTCAGCCCCAGCATTTT. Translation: CASSLGDGLQPQHF.

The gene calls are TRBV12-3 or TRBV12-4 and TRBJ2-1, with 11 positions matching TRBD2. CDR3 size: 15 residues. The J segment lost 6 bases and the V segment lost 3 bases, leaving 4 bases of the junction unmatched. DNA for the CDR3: TGTGCCAGCAGTTTTAGCGGGGGGGCAACCAATGAGCAGTTCTTC. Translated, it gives CASSFSGGATNEQFF.

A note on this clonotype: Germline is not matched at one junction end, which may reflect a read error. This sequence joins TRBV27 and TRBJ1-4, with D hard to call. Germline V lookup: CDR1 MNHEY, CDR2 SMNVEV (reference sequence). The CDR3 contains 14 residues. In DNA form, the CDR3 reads TGTGCCAGCAGTCTGATAGGAGGGAATGAAAAACTGCTTTTT. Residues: CASSLIGGNEKLLF.

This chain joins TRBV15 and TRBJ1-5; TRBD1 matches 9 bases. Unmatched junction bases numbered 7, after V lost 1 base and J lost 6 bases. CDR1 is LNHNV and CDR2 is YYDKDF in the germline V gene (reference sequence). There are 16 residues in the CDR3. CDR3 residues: CATSRVRTGEAQPQHF. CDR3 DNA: TGTGCCACCAGCAGAGTAAGGACAGGGGAGGCTCAGCCCCAGCATTTT.

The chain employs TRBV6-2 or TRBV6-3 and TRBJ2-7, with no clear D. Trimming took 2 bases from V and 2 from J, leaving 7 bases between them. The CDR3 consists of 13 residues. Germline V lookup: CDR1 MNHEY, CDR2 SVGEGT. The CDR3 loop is CASSYGLTYEQYV. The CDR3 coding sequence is TGTGCCAGCAGTTACGGGCTCACCTACGAGCAGTACGTC.

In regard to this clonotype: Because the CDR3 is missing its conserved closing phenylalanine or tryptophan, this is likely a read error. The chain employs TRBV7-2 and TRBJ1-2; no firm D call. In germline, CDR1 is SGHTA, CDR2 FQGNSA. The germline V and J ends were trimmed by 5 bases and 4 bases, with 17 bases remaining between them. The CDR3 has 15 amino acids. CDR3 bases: TGTGCCAGCAGCCCCCCCGGTGGAACAGTCTATGGCTACACCTAC. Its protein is CASSPPGGTVYGYTY.